The rows below give T cell receptor beta chains drawn from one sample of a study of technical replicates of blood from a handful of donors. Profiled with immunoSEQ multiplex PCR; TCRdb holds only in-frame clones, not every one. The data show some 50,000 clones, 94% seen once. The material sequenced was T cells isolated from PBMCs. The receptors were sampled from a human donor in good health. The CDR3 runs from the conserved cysteine through the conserved F or W. D genes are given only for firm matches. Clone size appears in some rows only: once, few, many, or a class for an expanded clone.

TRBV6-5	-	TRBJ2-7	-	TGTGCCAGCAGTTACGACGGGTCCTACGAGCAGTACTTC	CASSYDGSYEQYF
TRBV18	TRBD2	TRBJ2-3	-	TGTGCCAGCTCACCTAATCCGGGACTAGCGGGCACAGATACGCAGTATTTT	CASSPNPGLAGTDTQYF
TRBV11-2	TRBD1	TRBJ1-1	few	TGTGCCAGCAGCCTCTCTCAGGGGGTAACTGAAGCTTTCTTT	CASSLSQGVTEAFF
TRBV5-1	-	TRBJ1-1	-	TGCGCCAGCAGCTTGGCCGTAGCGGGGATCACAGGGATACACACTGAAGCTTTCTTT	CASSLAVAGITGIHTEAFF
TRBV28	-	TRBJ2-5	-	TGTGCCAGCAGTTTGGTTGCAGGGTGGGGAGGCCAAGAGACCCAGTACTTC	CASSLVAGWGGQETQYF
TRBV11-2	-	TRBJ1-4	-	TGTGCCAGCAGCTTTCGTGGCAGCCCGAGCGGGGGTGAAAAACTGTTTTTT	CASSFRGSPSGGEKLFF
TRBV5-1	-	TRBJ2-7	once	TGCGCCAGCAGCTTAAAGGACACCAACGAGCAGTACTTC	CASSLKDTNEQYF
TRBV6-6	-	TRBJ1-6	-	TGTGCCAGCAGTTACTTTGGGGGGGTCAATTCACCCCTCCACTTT	CASSYFGGVNSPLHF
TRBV9	-	TRBJ2-1	-	TGTGCCAGCAGCGTAGAGGGGCTCTACAATGAGCAGTTCTTC	CASSVEGLYNEQFF
TRBV7-6	-	TRBJ2-5	-	TGTGCCAGCAGCTTAGGCGGCTACAAAGGGACCCAGTACTTC	CASSLGGYKGTQYF
TRBV5-1	TRBD1	TRBJ1-2	-	TGCGCCAGCAGCTTGGCGAGACAGGGTTATGGCTACACCTTC	CASSLARQGYGYTF
TRBV18	-	TRBJ2-1	once	TGTGCCAGCTCCCGTCAGGGACTGAATGAGCAGTTCTTC	CASSRQGLNEQFF
TRBV28	-	TRBJ2-3	-	TGTGCCAGCAGTTCCCCGGGGGTCACAGATACGCAGTATTTT	CASSSPGVTDTQYF
TRBV7-6	TRBD1	TRBJ2-5	-	TGTGCCGGGACAGGGGGACAGGGCCAAGAGACCCAGTACTTC	CAGTGGQGQETQYF
TRBV12-5	-	TRBJ1-6	-	TGTGCTAGTGGTTTAACAGGGCAAGGTTCACCCCTCCACTTT	CASGLTGQGSPLHF
TRBV13	TRBD1	TRBJ1-6	-	TGTGCCAGCAGCTCACAGGGGAGCACCTATAATTCACCCCTCCACTTT	CASSSQGSTYNSPLHF
TRBV5-4	-	TRBJ2-1	-	TGTGCCAGCAGCTTTACAGGGATGAATGAGCAGTTCTTC	CASSFTGMNEQFF
TRBV18	-	TRBJ1-5	-	TGTGCCAGCTCACCAGGGGCAGGATATAGCAATCAGCCCCAGCATTTT	CASSPGAGYSNQPQHF
TRBV9	-	TRBJ2-1	once	TGTGCCAGCAGCGTGCAGGGGCAGAACTCCTACAATGAGCAGTTCTTC	CASSVQGQNSYNEQFF
TRBV10-1	TRBD1	TRBJ2-7	-	TGCGCCAGCAGTGGTGGACAGGGGCGGGACGAGCAGTACTTC	CASSGGQGRDEQYF
TRBV6-5	-	TRBJ1-2	-	TGCGCCAGCAGTTACGCCGGGACTCTGGATGGCTACACCTTC	CASSYAGTLDGYTF
TRBV6-5	-	TRBJ2-2	-	TGTGCCAGCAGACGCGAGAACACCGGGGAGCTGTTTTTT	CASRRENTGELFF
TRBV5-1	TRBD2	TRBJ2-7	-	TGCGCCAGCAGCTCAAACCCGCGGAGCGGGAGCTCCTACGAGCAGTACTTC	CASSSNPRSGSSYEQYF
TRBV23-1	-	TRBJ1-4	-	TGCGCCAGCAGTCACCCGAAACTGCGTTTGTGCGAAAAACTGTTTTTT	CASSHPKLRLCEKLFF
TRBV7-9	-	TRBJ2-1	-	TGTGCCAGCAGCTTAGTCTCATCGCGCTCCTACAATGAGCAGTTCTTC	CASSLVSSRSYNEQFF